This T cell receptor (beta chain) originates from a study of cytomegalovirus exposure and HLA in healthy donors. As to this clone: The antigen remains undetermined.

Researchers ran the PCR with 60 Vbeta and 13 Jbeta primers. The authors' processing: Later work found 74 million or so unique TCR beta chains, with approximately 12 million shared. The data were produced by immunoSEQ multiplex PCR, yet TCRdb's version contains in-frame clones alone and is incomplete. That table is the source of V, J and clone size, and D and trimming were worked out from the DNA. The table includes about 140,000 clones, about 80% detected once. Study-wide results and limits: A prior analysis recorded that most TCR beta V segments were productive about 87% or about 30% of the time.

The sequence was obtained from a male donor in good health and CMV-seronegative. The sample taken for sequencing was PBMCs.

CDR3 in DNA: TGTGCCAGCAGCTCAGGGGCGCGGTACGAGCAGTACTTC. Protein: CASSSGARYEQYF. The rearrangement links TRBV13 to TRBJ2-7; the D gene is possibly TRBD1 (6 bases). Germline assignment: CDR1 PRHDT and CDR2 FYEKMQ (reference sequence). V lost 4 bases and J 4 bases, leaving 11 bases between the germline ends. CDR3 length equals 13 residues.